The 27 T cell receptor beta chains below were found in one sample sequenced in a study of beta chain features in type 1 diabetes. Study-wide points: Significant though moderate, a shortening of TCRB CDR3s appeared in all four CD4+ subsets of Type 1 diabetes patients.

Every isolated RNA sample was fully reverse transcribed, so sequencing captured expressed TCRB transcripts. The repertoire was sequenced with immunoSEQ multiplex PCR; TCRdb's copy has only in-frame clones and lacks some. The data contain 100,000 to 150,000 clones, around 9% of them singletons. Their recognized antigens are unknown. The sequenced sample consisted of central memory CD4+ T cells from blood. The receptors shown here come from a man aged 30-40 years with type 1 diabetes.

Only a few counts were recorded for this clone. The CDR3 DNA reads as TGCGCCAGCAGCTTGGGACAGGGAACTAGTGAGCAGTTCTTC. Translating gives CASSLGQGTSEQFF. The rearrangement joins TRBV5-1 to TRBJ2-1, with TRBD1 matching over 7 bases. This CDR3 is 14 amino acids long. From germline, CDR1 is SGHRS and CDR2 YFSETQ. After removal of 0 bases from V and 9 bases from J, the junction contained 6 bases not matched to a gene.

The genes are TRBV5-4 and TRBJ2-1; 15 nucleotides line up with TRBD2. The trim removed 3 bases at V and 6 bases at J, leaving 4 bases unmatched. Per germline, CDR1 SGHNT and CDR2 YYREEE (reference sequence). The CDR3 is 16 residues long. The CDR3 protein is CASSSGTSGGFNEQFF. In DNA form, the CDR3 reads TGTGCCAGCAGCTCGGGGACTAGCGGGGGGTTCAATGAGCAGTTCTTC.

Only a few counts were recorded for this clone. CDR3 protein: CASSTGTPQSETQYF. The CDR3 nucleotides are TGCGCCAGCAGCACCGGGACTCCTCAGTCGGAGACCCAGTACTTC. The V call is TRBV5-1, the J call TRBJ2-5; D might be TRBD2 (6 bases). The V end was cut by 4 bases, the J end by 5 bases, with 18 bases between. This CDR3 is built from 15 residues. Germline CDR1 reads SGHRS; CDR2 reads YFSETQ.

The V gene is TRBV5-1, the J gene TRBJ1-3; TRBD1 matches 9 bases. CDR3 length: 16 amino acids. In germline, CDR1 is SGHRS, CDR2 YFSETQ. The junction had 7 bases not matched to a gene; V was cut back by 4 bases and J by 2 bases. The CDR3, as DNA: TGCGCCAGCAGCCAGGGACAGGGAACAACTGGAAACACCATATATTTT. This sequence encodes CASSQGQGTTGNTIYF.

The chain is built from TRBV7-9 and TRBJ1-3; possibly TRBD1 for D (6 bases). Trimming took off 5 bases at V and 0 bases at J, with 17 bases between the two ends. The CDR3 is 17 residues long. Germline CDR1 is SEHNR and CDR2 is FQNEAQ (reference sequence). The CDR3 protein is CASSPTGIFASGNTIYF. Here the CDR3 DNA reads TGTGCCAGCAGCCCTACAGGGATCTTTGCCTCTGGAAACACCATATATTTT.

The table lists this clone with a few counts. The chain employs TRBV7-8 and TRBJ2-2, with TRBD2 identical over 8 bases. The CDR3 length is 15 residues. Germline V gene lookup returns CDR1 SGHVS and CDR2 FQNEAQ. J lost 0 bases, V lost 5 bases, and 2 bases had no gene match. This CDR3 is CASSLRGANTGELFF. The CDR3 nucleotides read TGTGCCAGCAGCCTGCGGGGGGCGAACACCGGGGAGCTGTTTTTT.

The chain combines TRBV11-1 with TRBJ2-2, with D unclear. V lost 6 bases, J lost 3 bases, and 11 bases lay in between. CDR1 is SGHAT, CDR2 FQDESV, per germline (reference sequence). This CDR3 contains 14 residues. CDR3 coding DNA: TGTGCCAGCAGTCCTCGACGGGACACCGGGGAGCTGTTTTTT. Translation: CASSPRRDTGELFF.

The J gene is TRBJ1-1, the V gene TRBV28; 8 nucleotides match TRBD1. J lost 0 bases, V lost 3 bases, and 3 bases had no gene match. The CDR3 length is 15 residues. Germline lookup yields CDR1 MDHEN and CDR2 SYDVKM. CDR3 region: CASSLTGAMNTEAFF. CDR3 bases: TGTGCCAGCAGTTTGACAGGGGCCATGAACACTGAAGCTTTCTTT.

In its sample, this clone was seen a few times. Other nucleotide sequences in the sample specify the same CDR3. The chain couples TRBV5-4 to TRBJ2-3; 7 bases fit TRBD2. The germline CDR1 and CDR2 sequences are SGHNT and YYREEE (reference sequence). The ends lost 0 bases at V and 1 base at J; junction bases unmatched: 2. This CDR3 region has 15 residues. CDR3 loop: CASSLAAGGTDTQYF. CDR3 DNA: TGTGCCAGCAGCTTGGCGGCGGGGGGCACAGATACGCAGTATTTT.

The J gene is TRBJ2-3, the V gene TRBV4-2; 7 bases are a match to TRBD2. The CDR3 has 16 amino acids. V was clipped by 1 base and J by 5 bases; unmatched bases: 9. Germline V gives CDR1 LGHNA, CDR2 YNFKEQ. The CDR3 is CASSQGNGGSGDTQYF. The CDR3 nucleotides read TGTGCCAGCAGCCAAGGGAACGGGGGGTCAGGAGATACGCAGTATTTT.

V usage is TRBV10-3 and J usage is TRBJ1-1; D is unresolved. Germline values: CDR1 ENHRY, CDR2 SYGVKD. V lost 3 bases and J 6 bases, leaving 11 bases between the germline ends. The CDR3 covers 13 residues. The CDR3 DNA reads as TGTGCCATCAGTGAAGTTGGCGGAGCTGAAGCTTTCTTT. Protein product: CAISEVGGAEAFF.

This clone was detected only a few times. This sequence joins TRBV4-2 and TRBJ1-2; D is ambiguous. Trimming took 0 bases from V and 7 from J, leaving 12 bases between them. The CDR3 extends over 14 amino acids. The germline V gene encodes CDR1 LGHNA and CDR2 YNFKEQ. The CDR3 DNA reads TGTGCCAGCAGCCAAGATCTACGGTCTGGTGGCTACACCTTC. Its protein product is CASSQDLRSGGYTF.

The CDR3 reads CASSPGQGRMNTEAFF. As DNA, the CDR3 is TGTGCCAGCAGCCCCGGACAGGGGCGTATGAACACTGAAGCTTTCTTT. The gene calls are TRBV7-8 and TRBJ1-1; 9 bases match TRBD1. The CDR3 loop spans 16 amino acids. Germline CDR1 and CDR2: SGHVS and FQNEAQ. The trim removed 5 bases at V and 0 bases at J, leaving 7 bases unmatched.

The CDR3 sequence is CASSLGADYNEQFF. CDR3 nucleotide sequence: TGTGCCAGCAGCTTAGGGGCTGATTACAATGAGCAGTTCTTC. The chain uses TRBV11-3 and TRBJ2-1; D is undetermined. The CDR3 runs to 14 residues. Germline V lookup: CDR1 SGHNT, CDR2 YENEEA. Trimming took off 1 base at V and 4 bases at J, with 8 bases between the two ends.

This clone has only a few counts. The chain combines TRBV2 with TRBJ2-7; TRBD2 aligns across 7 bases. The V gene end was trimmed by 7 bases and the J gene end by 3 bases; junction bases not matched to a gene: 9. The CDR3 runs to 14 residues. Looked up from germline, CDR1 is SNHLY and CDR2 is FYNNEI. CDR3 sequence reads: CASTWEGKIYEQYF. CDR3 DNA: TGTGCCAGCACCTGGGAGGGGAAAATCTACGAGCAGTACTTC.

This clone was detected only a few times. V is TRBV6-4 and J is TRBJ2-1; 7 bases agree with TRBD2. The germline CDR1 and CDR2 sequences are MRHNA and SNTAGT. Trimming took 2 bases from V and 5 from J; bases not matched to a gene: 0. CDR3 length equals 13 residues. The DNA for the CDR3 is TGTGCCAGCAGTGACGGGAGGGACAATGAGCAGTTCTTC. Protein sequence: CASSDGRDNEQFF.

This clone was observed a handful of times. The chain is built from TRBV1 and TRBJ2-1; the D call in the table, TRBD1, was not verified against the DNA. TRBV1 is described as a pseudogene. The CDR3 runs to 16 residues. The CDR3 here is CTTAGRTGVRKGEQFF. The CDR3 bases are TGCACCACCGCTGGTCGCACAGGGGTTAGGAAGGGTGAGCAGTTCTTC.

This clone was seen a few times. The chain uses TRBV7-8 and TRBJ2-7; D may be TRBD1 (6 bases). V was shortened by 5 bases and J by 6 bases, with 17 bases between the two germline ends. This CDR3 spans 14 amino acids. Looked up from germline, CDR1 is SGHVS and CDR2 is FQNEAQ. This chain's CDR3 is CASSRDTGPIEQYF. CDR3 nucleotide sequence: TGTGCCAGCAGCCGGGACACCGGGCCCATCGAGCAGTACTTC.

This clone was detected many times. This chain connects TRBV7-6 to TRBJ1-2, with D unclear. This CDR3 comprises 13 residues. The germline CDR1 and CDR2 sequences are SGHVS and FNYEAQ. V was trimmed by 3 bases and J by 4 bases, leaving 9 bases between them. CDR3 in amino acids: CASSFPGGYGYTF. For the CDR3, the DNA is TGTGCCAGCAGCTTTCCCGGCGGCTATGGCTACACCTTC.

A few counts support this clone. The chain uses TRBV4-2 and TRBJ1-2; TRBD1 matches at 9 bases. J gave up 0 bases and V 4 bases, and 3 bases lay outside the gene matches. The CDR3 is 15 residues long. CDR1 and CDR2 (germline): LGHNA, YNFKEQ. The CDR3 loop reads CASSRGQGTNYGYTF. The CDR3 DNA reads as TGTGCCAGCAGCCGGGGACAGGGTACTAACTATGGCTACACCTTC.

This rearrangement joins TRBV18 to TRBJ2-4, with D possibly being TRBD1 (6 bases). In germline, CDR1 is KGHSH, CDR2 LQKENI. The V gene lost 6 bases and the J gene lost 1 base, with 13 bases spanning the gap. This CDR3 has 15 amino acids. The CDR3 is CASSPTGFAKNIQYF. The DNA of the CDR3 is TGTGCCAGCTCTCCCACAGGGTTTGCCAAAAACATTCAGTACTTC.

This clone was counted a few times. The rearrangement joins TRBV7-2 to TRBJ1-1; tentatively, D is TRBD1 (6 bases). This CDR3 has 13 amino acids. Germline CDR1 is SGHTA and CDR2 is FQGNSA. The V gene lost 6 bases and the J gene lost 1 base, with 9 bases spanning the gap. In DNA, the CDR3 is TGTGCCAGCAGGCCGGGACAGAACACTGAAGCTTTCTTT. Translating gives CASRPGQNTEAFF.

This clone has a handful of counts. The chain carries TRBV5-4 and TRBJ1-2; weak D call: TRBD1 (6 bases). V was trimmed by 4 bases and J by 5 bases, leaving 9 bases between them. Germline assignment: CDR1 SGHNT and CDR2 YYREEE (reference sequence). The CDR3 is 12 residues long. The CDR3 sequence is CASSVDSYGYTF. In nucleotides, the CDR3 is TGTGCCAGCAGCGTGGACAGTTATGGCTACACCTTC.

This clone has more than one count but fewer than ten. The gene calls are TRBV9 and TRBJ2-1; 9 bases line up with TRBD2. This CDR3 has 14 residues. Germline values: CDR1 SGDLS, CDR2 YYNGEE. V gave up 3 bases and J gave up 9 bases; unmatched junction bases: 7. CDR3 sequence reads: CASSGAGGGGEQFF. As DNA, the CDR3 is TGTGCCAGCAGCGGAGCGGGCGGGGGGGGTGAGCAGTTCTTC.

CDR3 protein: CASSPQRGYRETQYF. DNA of the CDR3: TGCGCCAGCAGCCCCCAGCGGGGGTATCGAGAGACCCAGTACTTC. The chain employs TRBV4-3 and TRBJ2-5; TRBD2 aligns across 8 bases. V was pared by 4 bases and J by 4 bases, with 8 bases of the junction left unmatched. Germline values: CDR1 LGHNA, CDR2 YSLEER. The CDR3 runs 15 residues.

This clone showed up just a few times. This chain connects TRBV6-1 to TRBJ1-1; 7 positions match TRBD1. Germline V gene sequence: CDR1 MNHNS, CDR2 SASEGT. The CDR3 runs to 14 residues. J was trimmed by 1 base and V by 4 bases; bases with no gene match: 3. The DNA of the CDR3 is TGTGCCAGCAGTGCTAGGGACAGGAACACTGAAGCTTTCTTT. This sequence encodes CASSARDRNTEAFF.

This clone was counted only a few times. The chain couples TRBV7-2 to TRBJ2-7, with 7 bases that match TRBD2. Looked up from germline, CDR1 is SGHTA and CDR2 is FQGNSA. V dropped 1 base and J dropped 2; count of bases not matched to a gene: 8. CDR3 length: 16 residues. The CDR3 DNA reads TGTGCCAGCAGCTTAGGGTCCGGGGGGATCACCTACGAGCAGTACTTC. Translating it yields CASSLGSGGITYEQYF.